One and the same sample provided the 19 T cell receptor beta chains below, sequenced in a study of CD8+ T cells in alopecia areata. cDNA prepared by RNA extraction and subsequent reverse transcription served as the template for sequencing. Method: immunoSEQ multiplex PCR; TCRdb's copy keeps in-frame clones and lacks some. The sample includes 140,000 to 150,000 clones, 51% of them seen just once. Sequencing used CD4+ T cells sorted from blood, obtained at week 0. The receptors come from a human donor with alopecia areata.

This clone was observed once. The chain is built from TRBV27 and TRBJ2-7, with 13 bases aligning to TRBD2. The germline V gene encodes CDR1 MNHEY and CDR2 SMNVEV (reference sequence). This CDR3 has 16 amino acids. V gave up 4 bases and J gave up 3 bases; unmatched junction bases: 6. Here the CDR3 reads CASSSRTSGRHYEQYF. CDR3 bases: TGTGCCAGCAGTTCCAGGACTAGCGGGAGACACTACGAGCAGTACTTC.

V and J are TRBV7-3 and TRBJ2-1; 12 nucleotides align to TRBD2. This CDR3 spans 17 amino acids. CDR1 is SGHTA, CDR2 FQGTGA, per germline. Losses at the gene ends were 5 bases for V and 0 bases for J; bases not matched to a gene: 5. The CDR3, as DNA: TGTGCCAGCAGCCCAAGACTAGCGGGGGTCTCCTACAATGAGCAGTTCTTC. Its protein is CASSPRLAGVSYNEQFF.

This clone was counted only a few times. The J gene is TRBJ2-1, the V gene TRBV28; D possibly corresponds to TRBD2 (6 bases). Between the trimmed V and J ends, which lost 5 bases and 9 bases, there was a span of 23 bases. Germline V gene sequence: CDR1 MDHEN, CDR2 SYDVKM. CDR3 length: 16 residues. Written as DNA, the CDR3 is TGTGCCAGCAGTCCCAGGCCCTTATCGCCCGGGGGTGAGCAGTTCTTC. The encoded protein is CASSPRPLSPGGEQFF. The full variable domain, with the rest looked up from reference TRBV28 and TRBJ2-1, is DVKVTQSSRYLVKRTGEKVFLECVQDMDHENMFWYRQDPGLGLRLIYFSYDVKMKEKGDIPEGYSVSREKKERFSLILESASTNQTSMYLCASSPRPLSPGGEQFFGPGTRLTVL.

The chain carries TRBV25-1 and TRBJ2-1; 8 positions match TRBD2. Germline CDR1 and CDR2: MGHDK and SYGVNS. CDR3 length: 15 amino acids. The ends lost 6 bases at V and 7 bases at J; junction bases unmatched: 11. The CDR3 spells CASSSFTGGRNEQFF. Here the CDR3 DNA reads TGTGCCAGCAGCTCTTTCACGGGGGGGAGGAATGAGCAGTTCTTC. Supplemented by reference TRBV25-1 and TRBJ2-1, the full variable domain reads EADIYQTPRYLVIGTGKKITLECSQTMGHDKMYWYQQDPGMELHLIHYSYGVNSTEKGDLSSESTVSRIRTEHFPLTLESARPSHTSQYLCASSSFTGGRNEQFFGPGTRLTVL.

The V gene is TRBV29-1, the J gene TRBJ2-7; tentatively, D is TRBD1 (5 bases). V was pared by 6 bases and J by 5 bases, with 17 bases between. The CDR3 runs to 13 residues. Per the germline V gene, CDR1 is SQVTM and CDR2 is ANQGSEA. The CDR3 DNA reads TGCAGCGTAAGTGCAGGGCCATCCCACGAGCAGTACTTC. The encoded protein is CSVSAGPSHEQYF.

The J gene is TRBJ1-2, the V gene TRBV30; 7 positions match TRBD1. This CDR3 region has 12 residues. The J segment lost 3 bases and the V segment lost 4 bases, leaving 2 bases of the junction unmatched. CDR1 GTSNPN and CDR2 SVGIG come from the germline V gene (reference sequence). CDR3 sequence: CAWTGGDYGYTF. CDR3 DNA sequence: TGTGCCTGGACAGGGGGGGACTATGGCTACACCTTC.

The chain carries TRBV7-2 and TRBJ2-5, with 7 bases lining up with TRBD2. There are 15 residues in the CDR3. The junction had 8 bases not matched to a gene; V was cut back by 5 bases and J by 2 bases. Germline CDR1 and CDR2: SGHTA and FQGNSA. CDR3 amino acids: CASSRGSSGQETQYF. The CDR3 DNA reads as TGTGCCAGCAGCCGAGGGTCTAGCGGACAAGAGACCCAGTACTTC.

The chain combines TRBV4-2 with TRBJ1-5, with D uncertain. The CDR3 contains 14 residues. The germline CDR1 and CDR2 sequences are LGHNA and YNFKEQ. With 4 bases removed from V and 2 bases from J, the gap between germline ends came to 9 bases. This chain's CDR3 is CASSLDRGNQPQHF. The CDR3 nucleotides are TGTGCCAGCAGCCTTGATAGGGGCAATCAGCCCCAGCATTTT.

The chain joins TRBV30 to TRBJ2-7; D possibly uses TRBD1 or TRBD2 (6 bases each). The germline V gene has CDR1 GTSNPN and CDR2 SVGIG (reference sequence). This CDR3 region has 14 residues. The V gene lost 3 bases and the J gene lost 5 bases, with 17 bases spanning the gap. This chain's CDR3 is CAWRRGALADEQYF. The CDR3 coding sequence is TGTGCCTGGAGGAGGGGGGCGCTTGCCGACGAGCAGTACTTC.

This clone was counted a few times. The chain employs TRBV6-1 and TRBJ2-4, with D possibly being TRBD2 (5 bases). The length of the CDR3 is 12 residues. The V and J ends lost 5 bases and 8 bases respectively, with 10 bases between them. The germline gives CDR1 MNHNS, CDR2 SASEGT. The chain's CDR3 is CASSRDGDIQYF. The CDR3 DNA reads TGTGCCAGCAGTAGAGACGGGGACATTCAGTACTTC.

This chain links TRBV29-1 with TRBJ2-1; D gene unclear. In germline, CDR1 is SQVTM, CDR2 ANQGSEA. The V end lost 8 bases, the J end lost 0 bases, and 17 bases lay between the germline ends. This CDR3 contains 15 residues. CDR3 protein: CSLSDGLSSYNEQFF. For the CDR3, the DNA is TGCAGCCTGTCGGACGGCCTGAGCTCCTACAATGAGCAGTTCTTC.

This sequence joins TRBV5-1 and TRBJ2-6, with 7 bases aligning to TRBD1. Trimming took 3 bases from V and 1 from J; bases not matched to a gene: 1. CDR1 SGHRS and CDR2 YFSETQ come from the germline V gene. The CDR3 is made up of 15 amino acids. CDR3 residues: CASSSTGSGANVLTF. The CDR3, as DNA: TGCGCCAGCAGCTCGACAGGGTCTGGGGCCAACGTCCTGACTTTC. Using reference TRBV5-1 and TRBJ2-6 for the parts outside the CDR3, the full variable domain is KAGVTQTPRYLIKTRGQQVTLSCSPISGHRSVSWYQQTPGQGLQFLFEYFSETQRNKGNFPGRFSGRQFSNSRSEMNVSTLELGDSALYLCASSSTGSGANVLTFGAGSRLTVL.

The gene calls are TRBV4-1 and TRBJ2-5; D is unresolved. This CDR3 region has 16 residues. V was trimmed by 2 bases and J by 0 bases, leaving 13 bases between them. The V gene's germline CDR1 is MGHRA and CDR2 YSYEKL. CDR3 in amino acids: CASSQRIGNNQETQYF. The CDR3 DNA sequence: TGCGCCAGCAGCCAAAGAATAGGTAACAACCAAGAGACCCAGTACTTC.

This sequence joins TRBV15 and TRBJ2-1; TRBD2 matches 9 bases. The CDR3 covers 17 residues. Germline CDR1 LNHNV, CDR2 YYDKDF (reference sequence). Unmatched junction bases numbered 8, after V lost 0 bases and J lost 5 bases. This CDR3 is CATSRDEGSGSNNEQFF. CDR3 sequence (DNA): TGTGCCACCAGCAGAGATGAAGGTAGCGGGAGCAACAATGAGCAGTTCTTC.

As DNA, the CDR3 is TGTGCCAGCAGTTTACAAGGACAGGGGTATACTGAAGCTTTCTTT. As protein: CASSLQGQGYTEAFF. The rearrangement links TRBV27 to TRBJ1-1; the match to TRBD1 covers 9 bases. The CDR3 is 15 residues long. The germline V gene has CDR1 MNHEY and CDR2 SMNVEV (reference sequence). Unmatched junction bases numbered 6, after V lost 2 bases and J lost 5 bases.

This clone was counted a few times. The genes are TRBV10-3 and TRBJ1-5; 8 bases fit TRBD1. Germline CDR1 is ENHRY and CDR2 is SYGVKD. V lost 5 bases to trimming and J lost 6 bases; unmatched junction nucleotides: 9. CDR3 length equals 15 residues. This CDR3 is CAISQGQGRGQPQHF. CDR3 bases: TGTGCCATCAGTCAAGGACAGGGTCGGGGTCAGCCCCAGCATTTT.

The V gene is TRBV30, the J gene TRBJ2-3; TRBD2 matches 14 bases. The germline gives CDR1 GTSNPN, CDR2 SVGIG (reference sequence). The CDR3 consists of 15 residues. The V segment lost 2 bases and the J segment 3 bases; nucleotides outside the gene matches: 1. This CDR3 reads CAWSRTSGRTDTQYF. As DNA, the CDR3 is TGTGCCTGGAGTCGGACTAGCGGGAGGACAGATACGCAGTATTTT.

The DNA for the CDR3 is TGCAGCGTTGAATCGATCACGCAGTATTTT. It yields the protein CSVESITQYF. The V call is TRBV29-1, the J call TRBJ2-3; no reliable D call. Germline assignment: CDR1 SQVTM and CDR2 ANQGSEA. V was trimmed by 2 bases and J by 9 bases, leaving 6 bases between them. This CDR3 has 10 amino acids.

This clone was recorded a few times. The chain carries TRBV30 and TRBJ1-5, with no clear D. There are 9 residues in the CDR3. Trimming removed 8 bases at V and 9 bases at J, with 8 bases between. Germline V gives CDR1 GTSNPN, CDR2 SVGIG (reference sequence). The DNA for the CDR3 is TGTGCCCCTTTACCGCCCCAGCATTTT. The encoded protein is CAPLPPQHF. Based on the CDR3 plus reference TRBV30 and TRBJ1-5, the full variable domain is SQTIHQWPATLVQPVGSPLSLECTVEGTSNPNLYWYRQAAGRGLQLLFYSVGIGQISSEVPQNLSASRPQDRQFILSSKKLLLSDSGFYLCAPLPPQHFGDGTRLSIL.